This T cell receptor beta chain was identified in a study of somatic mutations in cytotoxic T cells in rheumatoid arthritis (dated by TCRdb to 2016 to 2017). Background for the entire study: Before any treatment started and right after they were diagnosed, patients gave peripheral blood samples (around 29 ml EDTA). Whether expanded CD8+ T-cell clones in untreated, newly diagnosed rheumatoid arthritis carry somatic mutations was the study question, and clonality was characterized with TCRB deep sequencing. A FACSAria II or Sony SH800 was used to flow-sort some V beta antibody-stained T-cell populations at nearly 100% purity, and TCRB sequencing was also done on sorted V beta1+ cells. A total of 55 to 75 rheumatoid arthritis patients and roughly 18 healthy controls underwent TCRB deep sequencing. The median ages of the patient and control groups were essentially identical.

Study-wide findings and limitations: There was no significant difference in CD8+ T-cell clonality between rheumatoid arthritis patients and age-matched healthy controls. In about an eighth of the roughly 65 patients the largest CD8+ clone exceeded 20% of CD8+ cells, and several identical CD8+ TCRB sequences were shared between blood and synovial fluid. Viral specificity could not be ruled out by absence from virus-specific databases, and the antigen targets of the expanded CD8+ clones remained unknown. Healthy controls showed no age-related increase in CD8+ clonality, whereas patients did (Spearman r ≈ 0.49). The slight TRBV07 underrepresentation in patients was not adjusted for multiple comparisons.

Turning to this clone: Its antigen is unknown. No qualities accompany the bases; no much larger clone lies one base away.

Positive magnetic bead selection on an AutoMACS was used to isolate CD4+ and CD8+ cells, with flow cytometry used to check purity. Initial screening for clonal expansions relied on flow cytometry with a TCR V beta antibody panel, after which sorted CD8+ fractions underwent TCRB deep sequencing for characterization. Peripheral blood mononuclear cells were obtained using density gradient separation with Ficoll-Paque PLUS. DNA was extracted from CD4-enriched, CD8-enriched or PBMC samples with Nucleospin Tissue or Tissue XS kits and quantified with a Qubit 2.0 fluorometer. Trimming removed 3 bases from V and 2 bases from J, leaving 7 bases between the germline ends. Taken from cysteine to phenylalanine, the CDR3 has 13 residues. Here the CDR3 DNA is all that survives: 39 bases in frame from base 1. Looking up the germline V gene (reference sequence) yields CDR1 LNHDA and CDR2 SQIVND. Genomic DNA underwent TCRB CDR3 sequencing using the immunoSEQ assay. Regarding the original processing steps: Patient CD8+ clones larger than 1% were compared against published virus-specific TCRB sequences, and only a few matched. Analyses were restricted to productive TCRB rearrangements. Clonality was calculated as a Shannon entropy-based productive clonality index, and a clone was defined by a unique TCRB CDR3 sequence. Repertoire overlap for a pair of samples was computed from each clone's template counts relative to total templates per sample. A correlation with a Spearman r of more than 0.6 was found between V-gene usage by flow cytometry and V-gene usage by TCRB sequencing. Not all clones reach the TCRdb copy of this immuneACCESS table, which keeps in-frame sequences only. Checked studies attribute under half of the gap to unresolved V genes and leave the rest unexplained. The DNA was the basis for D and trimming; V, J and clone size are from that table. The sample includes 4,000 to 5,500 clones, with around nine tenths observed a single time. The ten largest account for less than 40% of the sample.

The source of this sequence is a woman aged 45-65 years with rheumatoid arthritis. The chain was built from TRBV19 and TRBJ1-2; the D gene identity is not certain. The sample taken for sequencing was CD8+ T cells sorted from blood. The sequenced DNA: TGTGCCAGTAGTATTAACACCAACTATGGCTACACCTTC. This translates into CASSINTNYGYTF.